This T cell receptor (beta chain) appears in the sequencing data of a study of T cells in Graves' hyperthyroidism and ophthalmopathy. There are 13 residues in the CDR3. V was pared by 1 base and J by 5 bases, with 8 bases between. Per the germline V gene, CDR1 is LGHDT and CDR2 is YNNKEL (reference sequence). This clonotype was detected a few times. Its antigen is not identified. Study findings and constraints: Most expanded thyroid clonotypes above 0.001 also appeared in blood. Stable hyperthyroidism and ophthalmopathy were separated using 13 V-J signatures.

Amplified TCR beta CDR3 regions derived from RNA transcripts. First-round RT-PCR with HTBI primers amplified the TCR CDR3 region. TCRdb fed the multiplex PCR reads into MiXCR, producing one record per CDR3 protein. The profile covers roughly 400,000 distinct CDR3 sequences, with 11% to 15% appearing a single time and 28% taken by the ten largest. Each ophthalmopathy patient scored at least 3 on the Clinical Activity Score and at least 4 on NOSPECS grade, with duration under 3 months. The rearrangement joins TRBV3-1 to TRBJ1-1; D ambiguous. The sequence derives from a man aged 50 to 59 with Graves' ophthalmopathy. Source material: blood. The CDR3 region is CASSQAGLTEAFF. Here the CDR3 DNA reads TGTGCCAGCAGCCAAGCGGGGTTGACTGAAGCTTTCTTT. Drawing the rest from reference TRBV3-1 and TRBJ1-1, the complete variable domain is DTAVSQTPKYLVTQMGNDKSIKCEQNLGHDTMYWYKQDSKKFLKIMFSYNNKELIINETVPNRFSPKSPDKAHLNLHINSLELGDSAVYFCASSQAGLTEAFFGQGTRLTVV.